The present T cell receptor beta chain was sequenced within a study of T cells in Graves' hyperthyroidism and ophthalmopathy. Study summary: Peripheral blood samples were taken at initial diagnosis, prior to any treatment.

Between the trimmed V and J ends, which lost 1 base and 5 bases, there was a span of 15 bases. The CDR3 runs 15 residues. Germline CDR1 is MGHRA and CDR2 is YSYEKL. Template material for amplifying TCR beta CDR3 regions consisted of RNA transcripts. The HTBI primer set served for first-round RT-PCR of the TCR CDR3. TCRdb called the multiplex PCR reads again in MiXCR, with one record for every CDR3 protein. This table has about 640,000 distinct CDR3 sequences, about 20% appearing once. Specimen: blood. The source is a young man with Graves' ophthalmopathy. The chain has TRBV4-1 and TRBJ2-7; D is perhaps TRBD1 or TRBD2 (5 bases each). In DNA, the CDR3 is TGCGCCAGCAGCCAAGTCGGGGTTCAGGGCGACGAGCAGTACTTC. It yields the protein CASSQVGVQGDEQYF.